The clone carrying this T cell receptor beta chain has only a few counts. Its specificity is unknown. One entry per CDR3 protein results from TCRdb running MiXCR on the 5' RACE reads. The sample includes under 400,000 distinct CDR3 sequences, around 10% seen only once; the top ten take roughly 9%. The sample is drawn from a study of CD8 T cells in ankylosing spondylitis. Notes on the study in general: Roughly eight highly homologous variants made up a TCR beta motif, and this motif appeared characteristic of ankylosing spondylitis blood.

V dropped 5 bases and J dropped 3; count of bases not matched to a gene: 8. The CDR3 loop spans 16 amino acids. V gene TRBV12-3 or TRBV12-4 combines with J gene TRBJ2-2; 8 positions match TRBD2. Material for sequencing was blood, either unsorted or a sorted T cell fraction (not recorded which). This TCR derives from a female donor with ankylosing spondylitis or in good health (not recorded which). The CDR3 nucleotides are TGTGCCAGCAGTCCTCGGACTAGCAGTGACACCGGGGAGCTGTTTTTT. Amino acids: CASSPRTSSDTGELFF.